The 15 T cell receptor beta chains listed next were all sequenced from one sample in a study of blood T cell repertoires in COVID-19. Measured with immunoSEQ multiplex PCR; TCRdb has only the in-frame clones, and not every one. The profile shows roughly 80,000 clones, more than 60% of them singletons. Source material: peripheral blood. Every receptor here comes from a human donor in a cohort sampled during active COVID-19.

This chain joins TRBV7-8 and TRBJ2-1; the match to TRBD2 covers 8 bases. With V trimmed by 5 bases and J by 12 bases, 3 bases remained unmatched. CDR1 is SGHVS and CDR2 is FQNEAQ in the germline V gene. The CDR3 contains 11 residues. Here the CDR3 DNA reads TGTGCCAGCAGCCTCGGGGGGGCGCAGTTCTTC. As protein: CASSLGGAQFF.

The chain joins TRBV5-1 to TRBJ2-3, with 9 bases lining up with TRBD1. Losses at the gene ends were 0 bases for V and 3 bases for J; bases not matched to a gene: 8. The CDR3 is 17 amino acids. Germline V gene sequence: CDR1 SGHRS, CDR2 YFSETQ. The CDR3: CASSLARGQGITDTQYF. The CDR3 DNA is TGCGCCAGCAGCTTGGCCCGGGGACAGGGCATTACAGATACGCAGTATTTT. Full variable domain (outside the CDR3, taken from reference TRBV5-1 and TRBJ2-3): KAGVTQTPRYLIKTRGQQVTLSCSPISGHRSVSWYQQTPGQGLQFLFEYFSETQRNKGNFPGRFSGRQFSNSRSEMNVSTLELGDSALYLCASSLARGQGITDTQYFGPGTRLTVL.

J is TRBJ2-5 and V is TRBV19, with D possibly TRBD1 on 5 matching bases. This CDR3 has 13 residues. The germline CDR1 and CDR2 sequences are LNHDA and SQIVND (reference sequence). Trimming removed 4 bases at V and 2 bases at J, with 8 bases between. CDR3 in amino acids: CASSRAGQETQYF. In nucleotides, the CDR3 is TGTGCCAGTAGTAGGGCAGGGCAAGAGACCCAGTACTTC. Based on the CDR3 plus reference TRBV19 and TRBJ2-5, the full variable domain is DGGITQSPKYLFRKEGQNVTLSCEQNLNHDAMYWYRQDPGQGLRLIYYSQIVNDFQKGDIAEGYSVSREKKESFPLTVTSAQKNPTAFYLCASSRAGQETQYFGPGTRLLVL.

This chain connects TRBV2 to TRBJ2-5; D perhaps matches TRBD1 (5 bases). V gave up 9 bases and J gave up 5 bases, with 16 bases separating them. CDR1 SNHLY and CDR2 FYNNEI come from the germline V gene. This CDR3 region has 13 residues. The CDR3 sequence: CASCRDPGETQYF. The CDR3 DNA reads TGTGCCAGTTGCCGAGACCCAGGGGAGACCCAGTACTTC. Supplemented by reference TRBV2 and TRBJ2-5, the full variable domain reads EPEVTQTPSHQVTQMGQEVILRCVPISNHLYFYWYRQILGQKVEFLVSFYNNEISEKSEIFDDQFSVERPDGSNFTLKIRSTKLEDSAMYFCASCRDPGETQYFGPGTRLLVL.

The gene calls are TRBV20-1 and TRBJ1-6, with D unresolved. Per germline, CDR1 DFQATT and CDR2 SNEGSKA (reference sequence). The CDR3 covers 15 residues. Trimming shortened V by 3 bases and J by 0 bases, and 9 bases separated the two germline ends. Here the CDR3 reads CSASVGSSYNSPLHF. The DNA of the CDR3 is TGCAGTGCTAGTGTGGGGAGCTCCTATAATTCACCCCTCCACTTT.

The rearrangement links TRBV5-6 to TRBJ1-5, with D possibly matching TRBD1 (6 bases). Germline V CDR1 and CDR2: SGHDT, YYEEEE. V lost 2 bases and J lost 3, with 12 bases in between. This CDR3 is built from 15 residues. This CDR3 reads CASSFRGFDNQPQHF. The CDR3 DNA reads as TGTGCCAGCAGCTTTAGGGGGTTCGACAATCAGCCCCAGCATTTT.

DNA of the CDR3: TGTGCCATCAGTGAGTCGGGCGGGAATCAGCCCCAGCATTTT. The encoded protein is CAISESGGNQPQHF. V gene TRBV10-3 combines with J gene TRBJ1-5; D is ambiguous. V was trimmed by 0 bases and J by 4 bases, leaving 7 bases between them. The CDR3 is made up of 14 amino acids. Germline values: CDR1 ENHRY, CDR2 SYGVKD.

The chain has TRBV7-9 and TRBJ1-1; 10 bases are a match to TRBD1. In germline, CDR1 is SEHNR, CDR2 FQNEAQ (reference sequence). The CDR3 contains 16 residues. The V gene end was trimmed by 5 bases and the J gene end by 1 base; junction bases not matched to a gene: 7. The CDR3 loop is CASSPRTGGPNTEAFF. For the CDR3, the DNA is TGTGCCAGCAGCCCAAGGACAGGGGGGCCGAACACTGAAGCTTTCTTT.

The rearrangement uses TRBV5-4 and TRBJ2-3; 11 positions agree with TRBD2. Germline V gene data show CDR1 as SGHNT and CDR2 as YYREEE (reference sequence). With V trimmed by 4 bases and J by 5 bases, 6 bases remained unmatched. CDR3 size: 15 residues. The CDR3 loop reads CASSVSGGAGDTQYF. The CDR3 DNA reads TGTGCCAGCAGCGTTAGCGGGGGGGCCGGAGATACGCAGTATTTT.

The chain employs TRBV5-8 and TRBJ1-4; 10 nucleotides line up with TRBD1. The CDR3 sequence is 15 residues long. Germline loops: CDR1 SGHTS, CDR2 YDEGEE. J gave up 6 bases and V 7 bases, and 9 bases lay outside the gene matches. The CDR3 sequence: CASSAPGQGYEKLFF. CDR3 nucleotides: TGTGCCAGCTCAGCCCCGGGACAGGGGTATGAAAAACTGTTTTTT.

The chain joins TRBV2 to TRBJ1-3, with D unresolved. Per germline, CDR1 SNHLY and CDR2 FYNNEI. The V gene lost 4 bases and the J gene lost 2 bases, with 18 bases spanning the gap. CDR3 length: 17 amino acids. The CDR3 here is CASSVENPLSPGNTIYF. CDR3 DNA sequence: TGTGCCAGCAGTGTGGAGAACCCCTTAAGCCCTGGAAACACCATATATTTT.

The chain couples TRBV27 to TRBJ1-2; no firm D call. Looked up from germline, CDR1 is MNHEY and CDR2 is SMNVEV (reference sequence). This CDR3 has 13 residues. V lost 3 bases, J lost 2 bases, and 7 bases lay in between. CDR3: CASSLRANYGYTF. In DNA, the CDR3 is TGTGCCAGCAGTTTGCGGGCAAACTATGGCTACACCTTC.

This clone was picked up one time. The chain is built from TRBV5-1 and TRBJ2-7; D is perhaps TRBD2 (6 bases). Germline V lookup: CDR1 SGHRS, CDR2 YFSETQ. This CDR3 is built from 15 residues. V gave up 3 bases and J gave up 0 bases, with 13 bases separating them. CDR3 bases: TGCGCCAGCAGCTCCCCGGGGACTGGCTCCTACGAGCAGTACTTC. Translation: CASSSPGTGSYEQYF.

V is TRBV4-3 and J is TRBJ2-7, with a possible D match to TRBD1 (6 bases). The V gene lost 1 base and the J gene lost 0 bases, with 10 bases spanning the gap. This CDR3 region has 15 residues. In germline, CDR1 is LGHNA, CDR2 YSLEER. The CDR3 spells CASSQGNRDSYEQYF. CDR3 bases: TGCGCCAGCAGCCAAGGGAACAGGGACTCCTACGAGCAGTACTTC.

V and J are TRBV5-1 and TRBJ2-3; TRBD2 agrees at 14 bases. The V segment lost 5 bases and the J segment 3 bases; nucleotides outside the gene matches: 8. The germline CDR1 and CDR2 sequences are SGHRS and YFSETQ. The CDR3 extends over 17 amino acids. The CDR3 region has the DNA TGCGCCAGCAGTAAGACGACTAGCGGGGGGGCAACAGATACGCAGTATTTT. Encoded protein: CASSKTTSGGATDTQYF.